This T cell receptor beta chain appears in the sequencing data of a study of blood T cell repertoires in COVID-19. Study background: The cDNA or gDNA used as material had been derived from T cells, B-cell-depleted T cells, or PBMCs.

This CDR3 contains 19 residues. V was clipped by 5 bases and J by 5 bases; unmatched bases: 18. Looked up from germline, CDR1 is SGHTA and CDR2 is FQGNSA. Authors' methods: Reference gene primer amplification yielded estimated nucleated cell counts. Data came from immunoSEQ multiplex PCR; TCRdb stores just in-frame clones and leaves some out. That table furnishes V, J and clone size, whereas the DNA furnished D and trimming. The sample contains over 15,000 clones, roughly 85% of which appear only once. Source material: peripheral blood. This TCR was sampled from a man older than 75 with acute or convalescent COVID-19. The chain combines TRBV7-2 with TRBJ2-2, with 9 nucleotides matching TRBD2. The CDR3 coding sequence is TGTGCCAGCAGCCTAACGACTAGCGGAAGAACGAAAATGACCGGGGAGCTGTTTTTT. This sequence encodes CASSLTTSGRTKMTGELFF.